The 23 T cell receptor beta chains below were found in one sample sequenced in a study of identical twins. TCRdb re-derived calls from the 5' RACE reads in MiXCR, one entry per CDR3 protein. Of 600,000 to 800,000 distinct CDR3 sequences listed, 21% are singletons. Separately, the same data were catalogued under a study of T cells expressing NK-cell markers.

Input material: PBMCs. The origin of the receptors is a woman younger than 35 in good health.

This clonotype was observed a few times. This CDR3 is CSARTKGTKSYNEQFF. The CDR3 region has the DNA TGCAGTGCTAGAACGAAAGGGACTAAGTCCTACAATGAGCAGTTCTTC. The chain has TRBV20-1 and TRBJ2-1; 7 nucleotides match TRBD2. The V segment lost 2 bases and the J segment 1 base; nucleotides outside the gene matches: 8. The germline CDR1 and CDR2 sequences are DFQATT and SNEGSKA (reference sequence). The CDR3 is made up of 16 amino acids.

This clonotype was found a few times. The rearrangement uses TRBV5-1 and TRBJ2-1; TRBD2 matches at 8 bases. After removal of 0 bases from V and 6 bases from J, the junction contained 2 bases not matched to a gene. Germline values: CDR1 SGHRS, CDR2 YFSETQ. This CDR3 is built from 14 residues. This CDR3 is CASSLELAANEQFF. The CDR3, as DNA: TGCGCCAGCAGCTTGGAACTAGCGGCCAATGAGCAGTTCTTC.

The table lists this clonotype with many counts. This chain links TRBV20-1 with TRBJ2-1; either TRBD1 or TRBD2 may supply D (5 bases each). V shed 1 base and J shed 2 bases, with 15 bases lying between them. The CDR3 extends over 16 amino acids. Germline V gives CDR1 DFQATT, CDR2 SNEGSKA (reference sequence). The CDR3 nucleotides read TGCAGTGCTAGAGGCACGGGACGTAGCACCTACAATGAGCAGTTCTTC. This translates into CSARGTGRSTYNEQFF.

This clonotype showed up just a few times. The chain employs TRBV20-1 and TRBJ2-7; D might be TRBD1 (6 bases). V was cut by 5 bases and J by 0 bases, with 17 bases left in between. Germline V gene data show CDR1 as DFQATT and CDR2 as SNEGSKA (reference sequence). The CDR3 sequence is 15 residues long. CDR3 in DNA: TGCAGTGCTGCCGACCCCGGGACACACTCCTACGAGCAGTACTTC. Translation gives CSAADPGTHSYEQYF.

This clonotype was detected a few times. This sequence joins TRBV20-1 and TRBJ1-1, with 7 bases that match TRBD1. Losses at the gene ends were 5 bases for V and 4 bases for J; bases not matched to a gene: 10. The CDR3 has 14 residues. Germline V gives CDR1 DFQATT, CDR2 SNEGSKA (reference sequence). CDR3 DNA: TGCAGTGCTCGTGGGACAGACCTCTTCACTGAAGCTTTCTTT. Its protein product is CSARGTDLFTEAFF.

This clonotype was seen a few times. V gene TRBV20-1 combines with J gene TRBJ1-6, with unresolved D. Trimming stripped 5 bases from V and 8 bases from J, with 22 bases between. This CDR3 has 16 residues. CDR1 is DFQATT, CDR2 SNEGSKA, per germline (reference sequence). CDR3 loop: CSAPDGRPSDHSPLHF. The CDR3 DNA reads as TGCAGTGCTCCGGACGGGAGGCCCTCCGATCATTCACCCCTCCACTTT.

This clonotype was seen a handful of times. This rearrangement joins TRBV5-1 to TRBJ1-2, with 10 bases identical to TRBD1. Germline CDR1 is SGHRS and CDR2 is YFSETQ. The CDR3 spans 13 residues. J gave up 6 bases and V 3 bases, and 2 bases lay outside the gene matches. The CDR3 sequence: CASSYDRGHGYTF. The CDR3 bases are TGCGCCAGCAGCTACGACAGGGGGCATGGCTACACCTTC.

This chain joins TRBV27 and TRBJ1-1; no definite D call. Germline V CDR1 and CDR2: MNHEY, SMNVEV (reference sequence). CDR3 length: 16 residues. V lost 6 bases to trimming and J lost 3 bases, with 20 bases between them. This CDR3 is CASSFDLIRAHTEAFF. CDR3 nucleotide sequence: TGTGCCAGCAGCTTTGACTTGATTCGGGCCCACACTGAAGCTTTCTTT.

The CDR3 spells CASSPAVNTGELFF. For the CDR3, the DNA is TGCGCCAGCAGCCCGGCCGTGAACACCGGGGAGCTGTTTTTT. This chain links TRBV5-1 with TRBJ2-2; D unclear. Trimming cost V 4 bases and J 1 base, with 8 bases left between them. CDR3 size: 14 residues. Per germline, CDR1 SGHRS and CDR2 YFSETQ. The full variable domain, completed using reference TRBV5-1 and TRBJ2-2, is KAGVTQTPRYLIKTRGQQVTLSCSPISGHRSVSWYQQTPGQGLQFLFEYFSETQRNKGNFPGRFSGRQFSNSRSEMNVSTLELGDSALYLCASSPAVNTGELFFGEGSRLTVL.

Comments on this clonotype: A much bigger clone sits one base away, suggesting this may be a read error. This chain uses TRBV10-3 with TRBJ2-3; D uncertain. CDR3 size: 12 residues. Trimming removed 6 bases from V and 5 bases from J, with 9 bases in between. The V gene's germline CDR1 is ENHRY and CDR2 SYGVKD. The CDR3 sequence: CAISLSVDTQYF. The CDR3 DNA sequence: TGTGCCATCAGCTTATCCGTAGATACGCAGTATTTT.

There are many counts of this clonotype. This chain connects TRBV20-1 to TRBJ2-5, with 11 bases identical to TRBD1. V was clipped by 0 bases and J by 4 bases; unmatched bases: 4. Germline loops: CDR1 DFQATT, CDR2 SNEGSKA (reference sequence). The CDR3 is made up of 15 amino acids. CDR3 loop: CSARDPGTGGETQYF. DNA of the CDR3: TGCAGTGCTAGAGATCCTGGGACAGGGGGAGAGACCCAGTACTTC.

This clonotype was seen a handful of times. The V gene is TRBV5-1, the J gene TRBJ2-7; 7 positions match TRBD2. Germline loops: CDR1 SGHRS, CDR2 YFSETQ. The CDR3 runs 15 residues. Trimming at V came to 5 bases and at J to 3 bases, leaving 11 bases not matched to a gene. In DNA, the CDR3 is TGCGCCAGCAGTCAGCTAGCGGATCTTCACTACGAGCAGTACTTC. Translated, it gives CASSQLADLHYEQYF.

This clonotype was seen ten or more times. The rearrangement joins TRBV24-1 to TRBJ1-2; 7 bases are a match to TRBD1. V shed 4 bases and J 1 base; nucleotides not matched to a gene: 14. This CDR3 is built from 18 residues. The V gene's germline CDR1 is KGHDR and CDR2 SFDVKD. This CDR3 reads CATSDSHTGTVFNYGYTF. CDR3 nucleotides: TGTGCCACCAGTGACTCGCATACCGGGACAGTTTTTAACTATGGCTACACCTTC.

The J gene is TRBJ2-2, the V gene TRBV20-1; TRBD1 aligns across 9 bases. CDR1 DFQATT and CDR2 SNEGSKA come from the germline V gene (reference sequence). The ends lost 5 bases at V and 6 bases at J; junction bases unmatched: 16. This CDR3 has 17 residues. Written as DNA, the CDR3 is TGCAGTGCTCAAAGACGGCCGGGACAGGGAAGGTCCGGGGAGCTGTTTTTT. Encoded protein: CSAQRRPGQGRSGELFF.

This clonotype occurred many times. The chain couples TRBV9 to TRBJ2-5; 8 nucleotides align to TRBD2. This CDR3 spans 15 amino acids. V lost 0 bases to trimming and J lost 1 base; unmatched junction nucleotides: 2. Germline V CDR1 and CDR2: SGDLS, YYNGEE. CDR3 residues: CASSVAGTSQETQYF. The CDR3, as DNA: TGTGCCAGCAGCGTAGCTGGGACTAGCCAAGAGACCCAGTACTTC.

The chain combines TRBV2 with TRBJ2-7; D ambiguous. CDR1 and CDR2 from the germline V gene are SNHLY and FYNNEI. This CDR3 spans 13 amino acids. V lost 6 bases, J lost 5 bases, and 14 bases lay in between. CDR3 loop: CASSPAGGHEQYF. The CDR3 nucleotides read TGTGCCAGCAGCCCGGCAGGTGGTCACGAGCAGTACTTC.

This clonotype was counted a few times. This chain uses TRBV2 with TRBJ2-5, with 10 bases lining up with TRBD2. Germline V lookup: CDR1 SNHLY, CDR2 FYNNEI. V gave up 1 base and J gave up 6 bases; unmatched junction bases: 5. The CDR3 length is 15 residues. This chain's CDR3 is CASSEGAGGRQTQYF. CDR3 DNA sequence: TGTGCCAGCAGTGAAGGAGCGGGGGGGCGACAGACCCAGTACTTC.

The chain recombines TRBV20-1 with TRBJ2-3; D is tentatively TRBD1 or TRBD2 (5 bases each). V shed 3 bases and J shed 6 bases, with 10 bases lying between them. Germline CDR1 DFQATT, CDR2 SNEGSKA (reference sequence). CDR3 length: 12 residues. The CDR3 reads CSASGAADTQYF. The CDR3 DNA sequence: TGCAGTGCTAGCGGGGCCGCCGATACGCAGTATTTT.

The rearrangement uses TRBV29-1 and TRBJ2-1; 7 bases align to TRBD1. The V gene's germline CDR1 is SQVTM and CDR2 ANQGSEA. V shed 5 bases and J 9 bases; nucleotides not matched to a gene: 1. CDR3 length equals 10 residues. CDR3 bases: TGCAGCGTTCACAGGGGTGAGCAGTTCTTC. Its protein is CSVHRGEQFF.

This sequence joins TRBV11-2 and TRBJ2-7; 10 bases fit TRBD2. The germline V gene has CDR1 SGHAT and CDR2 FQNNGV. The CDR3 spans 14 residues. J was trimmed by 5 bases and V by 3 bases; bases with no gene match: 4. CDR3 bases: TGTGCCAGCAGCTTCGGGCTAGCGGGAGACGAGCAGTACTTC. Translation: CASSFGLAGDEQYF.

For this clonotype: One junction end does not reproduce the germline sequence, and a read error may be involved. This chain uses TRBV3-1 with TRBJ2-4; 9 bases fit TRBD1. This CDR3 comprises 18 residues. Germline V CDR1 and CDR2: LGHDT, YNNKEL (reference sequence). The CDR3 sequence is CTSSGQGSRGKVKNIQYF. The CDR3 coding sequence is TGTACCAGCAGTGGACAGGGGTCTCGAGGTAAAGTCAAAAACATTCAGTACTTC.

The chain is built from TRBV5-5 and TRBJ2-7, with 8 positions matching TRBD1. In germline, CDR1 is SGHKS, CDR2 YYEKEE (reference sequence). This CDR3 has 14 amino acids. Trimming took 2 bases from V and 2 from J; bases not matched to a gene: 3. CDR3 coding DNA: TGTGCCAGCAGCTTCGCGACAGGGGCCTACGAGCAGTACTTC. This gives the protein CASSFATGAYEQYF. Full variable domain (missing parts from reference TRBV5-5 and TRBJ2-7): DAGVTQSPTHLIKTRGQQVTLRCSPISGHKSVSWYQQVLGQGPQFIFQYYEKEERGRGNFPDRFSARQFPNYSSELNVNALLLGDSALYLCASSFATGAYEQYFGPGTRLTVT.

In this sample, this clonotype turned up a few times. The chain couples TRBV6-2 or TRBV6-3 to TRBJ2-3, with 14 positions matching TRBD2. With 10 bases clipped from V and 9 bases from J, the junction kept 12 bases outside the gene matches. CDR1 is MNHEY, CDR2 SVGEGT, per germline. The CDR3 covers 15 residues. CDR3 sequence (DNA): TGTGCCACCTCCCGACTAGCGGGGGGGCCACGCACGCAGTATTTT. Translated: CATSRLAGGPRTQYF.